These T cell receptor beta chains were read from a single sample in a study of post-analysis software for immune sequencing data. MiXCR, run by TCRdb on the PCR reads, gives a single entry per CDR3 protein. This repertoire shows hundreds of thousands of distinct CDR3 sequences, around 44% found once; its top ten account for around 1.7%. Sequences were obtained from blood. The receptors come from a girl aged 5-17 years with multiple sclerosis. CDR3s include the opening cysteine and the closing phenylalanine or tryptophan. A D gene is named only where the DNA matches it firmly. Size is omitted from some rows. Given values are once, few, many or a class for expanded clones.

D	J	V	length	size	DNA	CDR3
.	TRBJ2-3	TRBV12-3/TRBV12-4	12	.	TGTGCCAGCAGCCTTGTAACAGATGCGCAGTATTTC	CASSLVTDAQYF
.	TRBJ2-7	TRBV10-3	15	.	TGTGCCATCAGTGACGTAATAAACGAGAACTACGAGCAGTACTTC	CAISDVINENYEQYF
TRBD2	TRBJ2-1	TRBV24-1	15	few	TGTGCCACCAGGGGGGGGACTAGCAACCCCAATGAGCAGTTCTTC	CATRGGTSNPNEQFF
.	TRBJ2-3	TRBV7-2	13	.	TGTGCCAGCAGCTTCAACAGGGCAGATACGCAGTATTTT	CASSFNRADTQYF
.	TRBJ2-7	TRBV5-1	16	.	TGCGCCAGCAGCGTATCAACTTCCCCCGGAACCTACGAGCAGTACTTC	CASSVSTSPGTYEQYF
.	TRBJ2-7	TRBV12-3/TRBV12-4	16	.	TGTGCCAGCAGCAAGGAGCGTCGGGACTTCTCCTACGAGCAGTACTTC	CASSKERRDFSYEQYF
.	TRBJ2-3	TRBV10-3	18	.	TGTGCCATCAGTGAGGGAGTTTTAGCTAGAAAGTCCTCAGATACGCAGTATTTT	CAISEGVLARKSSDTQYF
TRBD1	TRBJ2-5	TRBV5-1	14	few	TGCGCCAGCAGTTCCGACAGGGACCAAGAGACCCAGTACTTC	CASSSDRDQETQYF
.	TRBJ2-1	TRBV12-3/TRBV12-4	13	many	TGTGCCAGCAGTTTACAGGGTTACAATGAGCAGTTCTTC	CASSLQGYNEQFF
TRBD2	TRBJ2-7	TRBV20-1	14	.	TGCAGTGCTAGAGTACTAGCGGGAGGCTACGAGCAGTACTTC	CSARVLAGGYEQYF
TRBD1	TRBJ1-2	TRBV7-9	13	few	TGTGCCAGCAGCCCCGGGACAGAGGCTGGCTACACCTTC	CASSPGTEAGYTF
.	TRBJ1-1	TRBV7-9	14	.	TGTGCCAGCAGCGTTGGGGGAAGTCACACTGAAGCTTTCTTT	CASSVGGSHTEAFF
.	TRBJ2-5	TRBV5-6	15	.	TGTGCCAGCAGCCCAGGAGGCAGGAGCCAAGAGACCCAGTACTTC	CASSPGGRSQETQYF
.	TRBJ1-3	TRBV12-3/TRBV12-4	11	.	TGTGCCAGCAGTTTCGGTGGGGCCATATATTTT	CASSFGGAIYF
.	TRBJ2-7	TRBV7-2	16	few	TGTGCCAGCAGCTTACGGGCAGGTTCCGGGGCCTACGAGCAGTACTTC	CASSLRAGSGAYEQYF
TRBD2	TRBJ2-3	TRBV24-1	13	.	TGTGCCACCAGTGATCTCGGGAGGGATACGCAGTATTTT	CATSDLGRDTQYF
TRBD2	TRBJ2-1	TRBV10-3	15	few	TGTGCCATCAGTGGACTAGCGGGGAATAACAATGAGCAGTTCTTC	CAISGLAGNNNEQFF
.	TRBJ2-7	TRBV20-1	14	.	TGCAGTGCTAAGGGGAGTCGGGAACCCTACGAGCAGTACTTC	CSAKGSREPYEQYF
TRBD1	TRBJ1-2	TRBV29-1	12	many	TGCAGCGTTGCTCCGACAGGGGATGGCTACACCTTC	CSVAPTGDGYTF
.	TRBJ2-3	TRBV7-3	14	.	TGTGCCAGCAGCCCCGAGGGCCCGACAGATACGCAGTATTTT	CASSPEGPTDTQYF
TRBD2	TRBJ2-7	TRBV20-1	15	.	TGCAGTGCTACACCGGGACTAGCGGGAGTCAACGAGCAGTACTTC	CSATPGLAGVNEQYF
TRBD2	TRBJ2-3	TRBV7-2	16	few	TGTGCCAGCAGCCCCGGACTAGCGGGAGGGGTAGATACGCAGTATTTT	CASSPGLAGGVDTQYF